This TCR beta chain appears in the sequencing data of a study of blood T cell repertoires in COVID-19. For the study at large: Samples of COVID-19 (acute and convalescent) were obtained from the United States, Italy and Spain.

The protocol was immunoSEQ multiplex PCR, while the TCRdb copy is restricted to in-frame clones and leaves out a portion. The sample records hundreds of thousands of clones, nearly 90% being singletons. Residents of about two dozen US areas, aged 18 to 89 years, made up the participants. No more than 2 weeks before study entry, exposed participants had met a case of COVID-19. The origin of this receptor is a man under 40 who had been exposed to COVID-19. Sequencing was performed on PBMCs or T cells enriched from blood (not recorded which).

The DNA for the CDR3 is TGTGCCAGCTCACCGGCTCGGACAGGCCACTATGGCTACACCTTC. It encodes CASSPARTGHYGYTF. The gene calls are TRBV18 and TRBJ1-2, with 7 nucleotides matching TRBD1. Germline lookup yields CDR1 KGHSH and CDR2 LQKENI. This CDR3 is 15 amino acids long. V lost 3 bases, J lost 3 bases, and 7 bases stayed unmatched. Full variable domain (missing parts from reference TRBV18 and TRBJ1-2): NAGVMQNPRHLVRRRGQEARLRCSPMKGHSHVYWYRQLPEEGLKFMVYLQKENIIDESGMPKERFSAEFPKEGPSILRIQQVVRGDSAAYFCASSPARTGHYGYTFGSGTRLTVV.